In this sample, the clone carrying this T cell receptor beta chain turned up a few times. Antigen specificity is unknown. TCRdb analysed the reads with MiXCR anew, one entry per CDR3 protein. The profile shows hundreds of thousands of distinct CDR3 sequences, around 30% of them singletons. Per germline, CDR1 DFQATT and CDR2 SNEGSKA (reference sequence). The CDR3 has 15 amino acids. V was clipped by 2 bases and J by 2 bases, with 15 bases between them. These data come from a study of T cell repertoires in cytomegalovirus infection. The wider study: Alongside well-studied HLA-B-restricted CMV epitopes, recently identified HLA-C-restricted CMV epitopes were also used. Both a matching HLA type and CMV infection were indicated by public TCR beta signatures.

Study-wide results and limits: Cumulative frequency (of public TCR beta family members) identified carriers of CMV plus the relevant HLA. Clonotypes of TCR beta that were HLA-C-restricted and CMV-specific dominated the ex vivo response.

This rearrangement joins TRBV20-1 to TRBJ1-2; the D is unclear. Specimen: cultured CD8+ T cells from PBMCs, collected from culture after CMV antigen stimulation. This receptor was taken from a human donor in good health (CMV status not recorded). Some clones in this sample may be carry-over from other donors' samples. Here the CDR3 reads CSARFLGRENYGYTF. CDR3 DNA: TGCAGTGCTAGATTCCTCGGGCGAGAAAACTATGGCTACACCTTC.